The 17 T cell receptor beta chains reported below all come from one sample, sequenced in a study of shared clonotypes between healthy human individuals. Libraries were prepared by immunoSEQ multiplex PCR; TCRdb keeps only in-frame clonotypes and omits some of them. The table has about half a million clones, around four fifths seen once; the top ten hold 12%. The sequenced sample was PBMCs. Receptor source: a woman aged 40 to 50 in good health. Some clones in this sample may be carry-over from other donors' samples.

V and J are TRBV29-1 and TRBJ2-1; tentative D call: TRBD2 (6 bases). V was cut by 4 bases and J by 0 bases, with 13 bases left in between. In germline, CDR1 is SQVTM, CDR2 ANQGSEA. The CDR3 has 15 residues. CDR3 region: CSVGSGRSSYNEQFF. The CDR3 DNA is TGCAGCGTTGGGAGCGGGCGAAGCTCCTACAATGAGCAGTTCTTC.

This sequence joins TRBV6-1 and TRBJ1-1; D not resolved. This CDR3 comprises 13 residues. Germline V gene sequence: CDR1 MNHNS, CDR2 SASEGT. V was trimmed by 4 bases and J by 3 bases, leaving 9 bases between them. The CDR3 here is CASSGPQYTEAFF. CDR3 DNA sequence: TGTGCCAGCAGTGGCCCACAGTACACTGAAGCTTTCTTT.

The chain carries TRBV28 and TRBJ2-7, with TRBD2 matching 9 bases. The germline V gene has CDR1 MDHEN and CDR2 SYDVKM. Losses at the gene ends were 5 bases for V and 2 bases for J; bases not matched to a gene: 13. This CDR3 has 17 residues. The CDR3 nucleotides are TGTGCCAGCAGTCTACCGTTGGGGCGGGAGGGAGCCTACGAGCAGTACTTC. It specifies CASSLPLGREGAYEQYF.

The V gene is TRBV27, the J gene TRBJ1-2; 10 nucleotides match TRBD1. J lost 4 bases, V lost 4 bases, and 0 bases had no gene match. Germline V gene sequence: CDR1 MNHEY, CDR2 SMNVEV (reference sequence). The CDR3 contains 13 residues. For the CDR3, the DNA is TGTGCCAGCAGTTGGACAGGGGGCTATGGCTACACCTTC. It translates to CASSWTGGYGYTF.

CDR3 coding DNA: TGTGCCTGGAGTGTTAAGGCAGAAGGCGGCTACACCTTC. It codes for CAWSVKAEGGYTF. The genes are TRBV30 and TRBJ1-2; D gene uncertain. Trimming took 0 bases from V and 8 from J, leaving 13 bases between them. This CDR3 region has 13 residues. Germline V gene lookup returns CDR1 GTSNPN and CDR2 SVGIG (reference sequence).

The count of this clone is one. CDR3 nucleotide sequence: TGTGCCATCAGTGATCGGACTAGCGGGATCTCCTACAATGAGCAGTTCTTC. Encoded protein: CAISDRTSGISYNEQFF. The rearrangement uses TRBV10-3 and TRBJ2-1; the match to TRBD2 covers 12 bases. Germline-derived CDR1 and CDR2 are ENHRY and SYGVKD. The CDR3 length is 17 residues. With V trimmed by 3 bases and J by 0 bases, 3 bases remained unmatched.

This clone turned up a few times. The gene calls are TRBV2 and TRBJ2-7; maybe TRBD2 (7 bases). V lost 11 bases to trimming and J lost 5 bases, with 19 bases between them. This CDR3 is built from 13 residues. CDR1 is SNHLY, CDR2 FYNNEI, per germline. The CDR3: CAGRGGAENEQYF. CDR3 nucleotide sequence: TGTGCCGGCCGAGGGGGGGCGGAAAACGAGCAGTACTTC.

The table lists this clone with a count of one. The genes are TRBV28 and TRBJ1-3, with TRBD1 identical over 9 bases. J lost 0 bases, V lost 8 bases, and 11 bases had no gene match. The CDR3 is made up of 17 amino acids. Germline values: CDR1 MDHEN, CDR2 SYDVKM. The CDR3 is CASLGRDRALSGNTIYF. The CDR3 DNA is TGTGCCAGCCTCGGCCGGGACAGGGCTCTCTCTGGAAACACCATATATTTT.

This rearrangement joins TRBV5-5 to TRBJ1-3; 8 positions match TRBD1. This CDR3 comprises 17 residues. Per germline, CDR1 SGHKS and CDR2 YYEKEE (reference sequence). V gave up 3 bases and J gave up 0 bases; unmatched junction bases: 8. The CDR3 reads CASSSYRQGLSGNTIYF. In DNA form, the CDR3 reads TGTGCCAGCAGCTCCTACAGACAGGGGCTCTCTGGAAACACCATATATTTT.

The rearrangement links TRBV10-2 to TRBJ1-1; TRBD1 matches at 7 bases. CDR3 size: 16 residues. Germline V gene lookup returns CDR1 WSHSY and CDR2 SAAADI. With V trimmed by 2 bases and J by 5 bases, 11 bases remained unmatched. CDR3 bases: TGCGCCAGCAGTGAGGGGAGGAGGGGGCCGGGGACTGAAGCTTTCTTT. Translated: CASSEGRRGPGTEAFF.

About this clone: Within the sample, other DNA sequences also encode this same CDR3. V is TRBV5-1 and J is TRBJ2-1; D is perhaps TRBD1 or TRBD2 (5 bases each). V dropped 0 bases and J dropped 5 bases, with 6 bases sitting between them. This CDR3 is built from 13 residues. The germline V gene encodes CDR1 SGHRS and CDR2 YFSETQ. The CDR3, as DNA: TGCGCCAGCAGCTTGGGAGGGGACAATGAGCAGTTCTTC. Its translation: CASSLGGDNEQFF.

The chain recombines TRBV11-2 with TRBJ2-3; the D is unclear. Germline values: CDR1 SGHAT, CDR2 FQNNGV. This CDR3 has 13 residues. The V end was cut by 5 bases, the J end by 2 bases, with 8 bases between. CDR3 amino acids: CASSHRVTDTQYF. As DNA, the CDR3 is TGTGCCAGCAGCCACCGGGTCACAGATACGCAGTATTTT.

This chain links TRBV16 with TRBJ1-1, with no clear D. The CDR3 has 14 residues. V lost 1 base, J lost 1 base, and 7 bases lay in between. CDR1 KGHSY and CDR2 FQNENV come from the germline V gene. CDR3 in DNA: TGTGCCAGCAGCCAATTCCAGTCGAACACTGAAGCTTTCTTT. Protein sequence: CASSQFQSNTEAFF.

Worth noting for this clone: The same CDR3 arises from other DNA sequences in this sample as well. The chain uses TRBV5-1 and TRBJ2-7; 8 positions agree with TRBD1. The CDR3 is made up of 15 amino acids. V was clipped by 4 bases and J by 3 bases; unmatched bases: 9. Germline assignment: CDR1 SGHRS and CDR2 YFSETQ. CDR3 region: CASSRRTGNSYEQYF. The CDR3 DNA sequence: TGCGCCAGCAGCCGGCGGACAGGGAATAGCTACGAGCAGTACTTC.

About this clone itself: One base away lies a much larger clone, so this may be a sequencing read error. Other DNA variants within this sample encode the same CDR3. CDR3 sequence (DNA): TGTGCCAGCAGTGACTCCTACGAGCAGTACTTC. It codes for CASSDSYEQYF. The chain recombines TRBV2 with TRBJ2-7, with unresolved D. Trimming stripped 3 bases from V and 0 bases from J, with 0 bases between. CDR3 size: 11 residues. The germline V gene encodes CDR1 SNHLY and CDR2 FYNNEI.

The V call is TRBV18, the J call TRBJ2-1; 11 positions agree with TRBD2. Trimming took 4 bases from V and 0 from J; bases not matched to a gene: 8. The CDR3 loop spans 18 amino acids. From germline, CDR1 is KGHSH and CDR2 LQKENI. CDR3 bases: TGTGCCAGCTCACTCCTAGCGGGAGGTGGAAGCTCCTACAATGAGCAGTTCTTC. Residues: CASSLLAGGGSSYNEQFF.

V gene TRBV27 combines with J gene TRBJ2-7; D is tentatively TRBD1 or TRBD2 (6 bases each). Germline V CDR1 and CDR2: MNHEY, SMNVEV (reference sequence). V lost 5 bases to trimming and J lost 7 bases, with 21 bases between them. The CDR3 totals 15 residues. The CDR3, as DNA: TGTGCCAGCAGTGATACAGGGAGGCGGGCGTTAGAGCAGTACTTC. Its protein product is CASSDTGRRALEQYF.